These T cell receptor beta chains were read from a single sample in a study of T-cell reconstitution after alpha-beta-depleted transplantation in children. TCRdb itself ran the PCR reads through MiXCR, one entry per CDR3 protein. This sample carries about a million distinct CDR3 sequences, about 31% of them seen once, and the ten largest clones take about 28%. This material consisted of PBMCs, mostly from graft donor cells, taken 360 days after TCRalphabeta/CD19-depleted stem cell transplant. Source of these receptors: a boy under two years old who had a stem cell transplant for SCID, so the T cells may come from the graft donor. Each CDR3 is given with its conserved first and last residue. The order of the fields is clone size, V gene, D gene, CDR3 length, J gene, CDR3 DNA, CDR3 protein. The D gene is left open where the match is weak. Not all rows give a size; the values are once, few, many and, for expanded clones, a class.

clone_size: few; v_call: TRBV6-1; d_call: NA; cdr3_length: 15; j_call: TRBJ1-1; cdr3_nt: TGTGCCAGCCGTGGGTCTGGGGGGAAGGACACTGAAGCTTTCTTT; cdr3_aa: CASRGSGGKDTEAFF
clone_size: few; v_call: TRBV25-1; d_call: TRBD1; cdr3_length: 14; j_call: TRBJ2-7; cdr3_nt: TGTGCCAGCAGTCCTAGACAGGGGGCCAAAGAGCAGTACTTC; cdr3_aa: CASSPRQGAKEQYF
clone_size: NA; v_call: TRBV7-6; d_call: TRBD1; cdr3_length: 20; j_call: TRBJ2-3; cdr3_nt: TGTGCCAGCAGCGCGAGCCCTTACAGGGGGCTAACACCTAGCACAGATACGCAGTATTTT; cdr3_aa: CASSASPYRGLTPSTDTQYF
clone_size: few; v_call: TRBV20-1; d_call: NA; cdr3_length: 14; j_call: TRBJ1-5; cdr3_nt: TGCAGTGCTAGCATCAACGTTGGGTCCCAGCCCCAGCATTTT; cdr3_aa: CSASINVGSQPQHF
clone_size: NA; v_call: TRBV12-3/TRBV12-4; d_call: NA; cdr3_length: 12; j_call: TRBJ1-1; cdr3_nt: TGTGTCAGTAGAAACAGGGCCACTGAAGCTTTCTTT; cdr3_aa: CVSRNRATEAFF
clone_size: NA; v_call: TRBV12-3/TRBV12-4; d_call: TRBD1; cdr3_length: 13; j_call: TRBJ1-6; cdr3_nt: TGTGCCAGCAGTTTAGCTACAGGGGCAGCCCTCCACTTT; cdr3_aa: CASSLATGAALHF
clone_size: NA; v_call: TRBV7-7; d_call: NA; cdr3_length: 16; j_call: TRBJ1-5; cdr3_nt: TGTGCCAGCAGCAAAGGGGCGGACAGTCGCAATCAGCCCCAGCATTTT; cdr3_aa: CASSKGADSRNQPQHF
clone_size: NA; v_call: TRBV28; d_call: NA; cdr3_length: 14; j_call: TRBJ1-1; cdr3_nt: TGTGCCAGCAAGTCTAGGTTGGCGAACACTGAAGCTTTCTTT; cdr3_aa: CASKSRLANTEAFF
clone_size: few; v_call: TRBV5-5; d_call: NA; cdr3_length: 16; j_call: TRBJ1-3; cdr3_nt: TGTGCCAGCAGCTCAACGAGGCGGAGCTCTGGAAACACCATATATTTT; cdr3_aa: CASSSTRRSSGNTIYF
clone_size: few; v_call: TRBV20-1; d_call: NA; cdr3_length: 10; j_call: TRBJ2-7; cdr3_nt: TGCAGTGCCCTTTCCTACGAGCAGTACTTC; cdr3_aa: CSALSYEQYF
clone_size: NA; v_call: TRBV5-1; d_call: NA; cdr3_length: 15; j_call: TRBJ1-1; cdr3_nt: TGCGCCAGCAGCTTGGTGCCCGCTATGAACACTGAAGCTTTCTTT; cdr3_aa: CASSLVPAMNTEAFF
clone_size: NA; v_call: TRBV6-1; d_call: NA; cdr3_length: 15; j_call: TRBJ2-1; cdr3_nt: TGTGCCAGCAGTCCCTTAACAGGGACCTACAATGAGCAGTTCTTC; cdr3_aa: CASSPLTGTYNEQFF
clone_size: few; v_call: TRBV4-3; d_call: NA; cdr3_length: 14; j_call: TRBJ1-1; cdr3_nt: TGCGCCAGCAGCCAAGCTTTTTCAGATACTGAAGCTTTCTTT; cdr3_aa: CASSQAFSDTEAFF
clone_size: few; v_call: TRBV5-5; d_call: NA; cdr3_length: 16; j_call: TRBJ2-2; cdr3_nt: TGTGCCAGCAGCTTGTCATACCCTTCGAACACCGGGGAGCTGTTTTTT; cdr3_aa: CASSLSYPSNTGELFF
clone_size: NA; v_call: TRBV7-2; d_call: TRBD2; cdr3_length: 15; j_call: TRBJ2-1; cdr3_nt: TGTGCCAGCAGCTTAACAGCGGGGGGTCACCATGAGCAGTTCTTC; cdr3_aa: CASSLTAGGHHEQFF
clone_size: few; v_call: TRBV12-3/TRBV12-4; d_call: TRBD1; cdr3_length: 15; j_call: TRBJ2-5; cdr3_nt: TGTGCCAGCAGTCTCGGGACAGGGAAGGGTGAGACCCAGTACTTC; cdr3_aa: CASSLGTGKGETQYF
clone_size: few; v_call: TRBV20-1; d_call: NA; cdr3_length: 15; j_call: TRBJ2-4; cdr3_nt: TGCAGTGCTAGAGAGGAGGGGCTAGCCAAAAACATTCAGTACTTC; cdr3_aa: CSAREEGLAKNIQYF
clone_size: few; v_call: TRBV24-1; d_call: TRBD2; cdr3_length: 16; j_call: TRBJ2-1; cdr3_nt: TGTGCCACCAGTGACCTGAGCGGGGGCCCGTCCCGGGAGCAGTTCTTC; cdr3_aa: CATSDLSGGPSREQFF
clone_size: few; v_call: TRBV29-1; d_call: NA; cdr3_length: 14; j_call: TRBJ2-3; cdr3_nt: TGCAGCGTTGAACCCTCGCAACCCACAGATACGCAGTATTTT; cdr3_aa: CSVEPSQPTDTQYF
clone_size: few; v_call: TRBV6-5; d_call: NA; cdr3_length: 12; j_call: TRBJ2-7; cdr3_nt: TGTGCCAGCAGTACTGGGGCCTTTGAGCAGTACTTC; cdr3_aa: CASSTGAFEQYF
clone_size: NA; v_call: TRBV4-2; d_call: NA; cdr3_length: 17; j_call: TRBJ2-7; cdr3_nt: TGTGCCAGCAGCCAAGATGTGGGGTATGGCGGTTCCTACGAGCAGTACTTC; cdr3_aa: CASSQDVGYGGSYEQYF
clone_size: NA; v_call: TRBV13; d_call: TRBD2; cdr3_length: 15; j_call: TRBJ2-5; cdr3_nt: TGTGCCAGCAGCTCCAGCGGGGAAATGAAGGAGACCCAGTACTTC; cdr3_aa: CASSSSGEMKETQYF
clone_size: few; v_call: TRBV20-1; d_call: TRBD1; cdr3_length: 15; j_call: TRBJ2-7; cdr3_nt: TGCAGTGCTAGAGCACCGGGACAGGCCTTCTACGAGCAGTACTTC; cdr3_aa: CSARAPGQAFYEQYF
clone_size: NA; v_call: TRBV11-2; d_call: TRBD1; cdr3_length: 16; j_call: TRBJ2-1; cdr3_nt: TGTGCCAGCAGCTTAGTGTGGACAGGATCAAGCAATGAGCAGTTCTTC; cdr3_aa: CASSLVWTGSSNEQFF
clone_size: few; v_call: TRBV9; d_call: NA; cdr3_length: 17; j_call: TRBJ2-6; cdr3_nt: TGTGCCAGCAGCGGTATAACAAGGAGCTCTGGGGCCAACGTCCTGACTTTC; cdr3_aa: CASSGITRSSGANVLTF
clone_size: few; v_call: TRBV9; d_call: NA; cdr3_length: 15; j_call: TRBJ2-7; cdr3_nt: TGTGCCAGCAGCGTAGGAGGGACACTTTCCTACGAGCAGTACTTC; cdr3_aa: CASSVGGTLSYEQYF
clone_size: once; v_call: TRBV11-3; d_call: NA; cdr3_length: 12; j_call: TRBJ2-1; cdr3_nt: TGTGCCAGCAGCCGTGACAACAATGAGCAGTTCTTC; cdr3_aa: CASSRDNNEQFF